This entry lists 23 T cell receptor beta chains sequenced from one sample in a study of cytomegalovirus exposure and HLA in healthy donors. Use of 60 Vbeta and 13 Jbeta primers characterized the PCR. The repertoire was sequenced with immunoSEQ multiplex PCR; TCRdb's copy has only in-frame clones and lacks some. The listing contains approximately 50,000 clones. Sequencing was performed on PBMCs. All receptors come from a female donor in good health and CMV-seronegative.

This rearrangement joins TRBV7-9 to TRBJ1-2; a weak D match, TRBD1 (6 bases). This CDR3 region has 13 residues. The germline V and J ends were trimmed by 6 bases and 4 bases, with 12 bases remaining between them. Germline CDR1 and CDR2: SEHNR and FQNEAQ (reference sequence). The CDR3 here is CASSGTPIYGYTF. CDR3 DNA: TGTGCCAGCAGTGGGACACCCATCTATGGCTACACCTTC.

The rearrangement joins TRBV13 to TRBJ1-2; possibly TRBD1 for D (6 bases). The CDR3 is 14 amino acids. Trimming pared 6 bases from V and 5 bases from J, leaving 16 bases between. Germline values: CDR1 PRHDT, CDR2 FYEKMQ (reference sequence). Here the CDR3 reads CASRLTGIGYGYTF. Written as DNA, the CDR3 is TGTGCCAGCAGACTAACAGGGATTGGGTATGGCTACACCTTC.

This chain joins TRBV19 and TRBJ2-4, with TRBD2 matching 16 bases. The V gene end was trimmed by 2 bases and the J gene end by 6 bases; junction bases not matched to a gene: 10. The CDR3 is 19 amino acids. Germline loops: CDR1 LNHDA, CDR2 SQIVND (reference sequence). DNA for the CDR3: TGTGCCAGTAGTATACGAGCCCTCGGGACTAGCGGGAGGGGAAACATTCAGTACTTC. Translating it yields CASSIRALGTSGRGNIQYF.

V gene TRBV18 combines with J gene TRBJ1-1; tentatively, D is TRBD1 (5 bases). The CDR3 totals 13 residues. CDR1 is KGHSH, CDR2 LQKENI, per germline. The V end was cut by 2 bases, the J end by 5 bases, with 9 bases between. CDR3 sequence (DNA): TGTGCCAGCTCACCATCCAAGGGGACTGAAGCTTTCTTT. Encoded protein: CASSPSKGTEAFF.

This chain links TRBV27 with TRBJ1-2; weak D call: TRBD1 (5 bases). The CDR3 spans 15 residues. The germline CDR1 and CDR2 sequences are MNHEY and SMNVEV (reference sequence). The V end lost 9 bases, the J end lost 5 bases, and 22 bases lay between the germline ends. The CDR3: CASSANSREGYGYTF. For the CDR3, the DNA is TGTGCCAGTAGCGCAAATTCCAGGGAGGGGTATGGCTACACCTTC.

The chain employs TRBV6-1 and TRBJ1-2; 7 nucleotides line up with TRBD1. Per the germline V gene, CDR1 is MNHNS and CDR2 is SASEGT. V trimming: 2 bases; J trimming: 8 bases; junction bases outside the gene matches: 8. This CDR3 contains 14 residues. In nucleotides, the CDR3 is TGTGCCAGCAGTGAAATAAGGGCAGGGGGAGGCTACACCTTC. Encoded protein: CASSEIRAGGGYTF.

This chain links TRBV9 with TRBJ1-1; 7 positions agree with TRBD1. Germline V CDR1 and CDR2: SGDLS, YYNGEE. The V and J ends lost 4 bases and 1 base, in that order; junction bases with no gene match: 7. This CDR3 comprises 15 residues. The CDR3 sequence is CASSIAGGENTEAFF. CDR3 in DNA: TGTGCCAGCAGCATAGCAGGGGGAGAGAACACTGAAGCTTTCTTT.

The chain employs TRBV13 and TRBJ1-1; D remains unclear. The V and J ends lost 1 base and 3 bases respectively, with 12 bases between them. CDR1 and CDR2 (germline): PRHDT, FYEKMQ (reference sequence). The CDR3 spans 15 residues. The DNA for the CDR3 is TGTGCCAGCAGCTTAGTACGAGGGTTGCACACTGAAGCTTTCTTT. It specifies CASSLVRGLHTEAFF.

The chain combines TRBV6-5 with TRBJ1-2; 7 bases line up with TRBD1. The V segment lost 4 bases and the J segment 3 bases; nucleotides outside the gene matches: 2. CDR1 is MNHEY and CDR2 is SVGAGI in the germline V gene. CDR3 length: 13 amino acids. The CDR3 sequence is CASSLGGYYGYTF. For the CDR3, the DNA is TGTGCCAGCAGTTTAGGGGGCTACTATGGCTACACCTTC.

The CDR3 spells CASSLEGAGSPLHF. CDR3 coding DNA: TGTGCCAGCAGTTTAGAGGGAGCGGGGTCACCCCTCCACTTT. The chain employs TRBV28 and TRBJ1-6; D call uncertain. Per germline, CDR1 MDHEN and CDR2 SYDVKM. This CDR3 contains 14 residues. V lost 2 bases and J lost 10, with 12 bases in between.

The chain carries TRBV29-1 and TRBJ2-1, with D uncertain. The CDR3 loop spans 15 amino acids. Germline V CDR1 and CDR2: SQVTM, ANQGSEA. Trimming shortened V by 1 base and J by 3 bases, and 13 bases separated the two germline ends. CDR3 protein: CSVEGLARNYNEQFF. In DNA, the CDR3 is TGCAGCGTTGAAGGGCTGGCCAGAAACTACAATGAGCAGTTCTTC.

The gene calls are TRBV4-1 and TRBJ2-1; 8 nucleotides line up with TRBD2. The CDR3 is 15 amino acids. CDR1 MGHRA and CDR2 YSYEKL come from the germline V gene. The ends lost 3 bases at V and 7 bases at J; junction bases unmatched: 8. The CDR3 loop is CASSHGGAAGNEQFF. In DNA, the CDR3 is TGCGCCAGCAGCCACGGGGGGGCCGCGGGAAATGAGCAGTTCTTC.

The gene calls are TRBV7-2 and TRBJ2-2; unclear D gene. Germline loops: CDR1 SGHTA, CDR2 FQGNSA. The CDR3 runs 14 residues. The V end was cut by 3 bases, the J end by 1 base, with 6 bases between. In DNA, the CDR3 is TGTGCCAGCAGCTTTCGGAGGAACACCGGGGAGCTGTTTTTT. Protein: CASSFRRNTGELFF.

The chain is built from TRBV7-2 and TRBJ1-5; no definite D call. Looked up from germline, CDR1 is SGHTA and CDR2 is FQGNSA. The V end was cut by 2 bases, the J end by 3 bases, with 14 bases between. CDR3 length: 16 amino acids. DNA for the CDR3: TGTGCCAGCAGCTTACAGTCCGCTGGCAACAATCAGCCCCAGCATTTT. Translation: CASSLQSAGNNQPQHF.

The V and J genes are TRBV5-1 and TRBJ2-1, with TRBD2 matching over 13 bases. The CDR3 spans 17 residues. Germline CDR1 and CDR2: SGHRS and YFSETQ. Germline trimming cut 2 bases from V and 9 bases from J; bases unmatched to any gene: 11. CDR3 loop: CASSFVGLAGVYSEQFF. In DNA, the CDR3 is TGCGCCAGCAGCTTCGTTGGACTAGCGGGGGTTTATAGTGAGCAGTTCTTC.

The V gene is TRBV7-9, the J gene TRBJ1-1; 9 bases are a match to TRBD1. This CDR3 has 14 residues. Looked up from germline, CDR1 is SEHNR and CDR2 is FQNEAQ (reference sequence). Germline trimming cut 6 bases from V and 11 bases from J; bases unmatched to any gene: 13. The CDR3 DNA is TGTGCCAGCAGTGATCTGGACAGGGGCCGTACGGCTTTCTTT. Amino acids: CASSDLDRGRTAFF.

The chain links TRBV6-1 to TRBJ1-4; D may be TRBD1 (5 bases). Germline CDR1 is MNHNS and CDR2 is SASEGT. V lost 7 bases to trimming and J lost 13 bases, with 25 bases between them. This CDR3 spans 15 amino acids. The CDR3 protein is CASMLSRVLMKGLFF. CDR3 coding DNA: TGTGCCAGCATGTTATCCAGGGTATTAATGAAGGGACTGTTTTTT.

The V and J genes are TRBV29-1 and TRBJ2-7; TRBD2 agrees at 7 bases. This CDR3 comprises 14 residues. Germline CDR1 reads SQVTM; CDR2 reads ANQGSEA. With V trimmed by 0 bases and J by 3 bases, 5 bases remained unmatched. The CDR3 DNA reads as TGCAGCGTTGAAGACCAGACTAGCAGCTACGAGCAGTACTTC. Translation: CSVEDQTSSYEQYF.

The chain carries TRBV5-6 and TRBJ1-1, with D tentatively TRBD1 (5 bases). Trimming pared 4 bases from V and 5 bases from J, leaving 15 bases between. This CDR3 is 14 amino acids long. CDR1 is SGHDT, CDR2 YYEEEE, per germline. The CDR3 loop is CASSLGGGVTEAFF. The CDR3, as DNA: TGTGCCAGCAGCCTCGGGGGGGGAGTGACTGAAGCTTTCTTT.

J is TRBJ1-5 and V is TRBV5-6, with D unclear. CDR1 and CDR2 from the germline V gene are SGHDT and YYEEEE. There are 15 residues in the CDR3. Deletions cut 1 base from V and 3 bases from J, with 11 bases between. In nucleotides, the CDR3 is TGTGCCAGCAGCTTGAGCGGAAGAGCCAATCAGCCCCAGCATTTT. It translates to CASSLSGRANQPQHF.

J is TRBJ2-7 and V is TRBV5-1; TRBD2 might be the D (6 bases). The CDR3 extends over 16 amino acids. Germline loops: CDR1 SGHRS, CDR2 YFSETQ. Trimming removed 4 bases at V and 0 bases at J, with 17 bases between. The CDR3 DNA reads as TGCGCCAGCAGCCTAATAGCCGGAGGGAGCTCCTACGAGCAGTACTTC. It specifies CASSLIAGGSSYEQYF.

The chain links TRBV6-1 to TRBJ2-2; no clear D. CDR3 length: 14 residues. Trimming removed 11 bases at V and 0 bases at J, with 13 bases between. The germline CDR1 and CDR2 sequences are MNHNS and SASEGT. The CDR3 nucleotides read TGTGCCGGATCGACTCTCCCGAACACCGGGGAGCTGTTTTTT. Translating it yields CAGSTLPNTGELFF.

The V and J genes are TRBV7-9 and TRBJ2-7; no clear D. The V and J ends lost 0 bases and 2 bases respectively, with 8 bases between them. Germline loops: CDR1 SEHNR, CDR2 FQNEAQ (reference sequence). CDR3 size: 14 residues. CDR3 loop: CASSLATRTYEQYF. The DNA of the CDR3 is TGTGCCAGCAGCTTAGCGACTCGTACCTACGAGCAGTACTTC.